These T cell receptor beta chains were read from a single sample in a study of Ad26.COV2.S vaccination and SARS-CoV-2 variants. The data were produced by immunoSEQ multiplex PCR, yet TCRdb's version contains in-frame clones alone and is incomplete. The data contain approximately 400,000 clones, roughly nine tenths of them seen just once; the ten biggest clones take up about 3.8%. Sequencing used peripheral blood, obtained after recovery from COVID-19. These receptors originate from a human donor who had recovered from COVID-19. Each CDR3 is given with its conserved first and last residue.

V: TRBV9; J: TRBJ1-2; CDR3: CASSVEQRVNYGYTF
V: TRBV6-6; J: TRBJ1-5; CDR3: CASRLPGGAGQPQHF
V: TRBV9; J: TRBJ2-3; CDR3: CASSVGKGDTQYF
V: TRBV12-3/TRBV12-4; J: TRBJ1-2; CDR3: CASTAVFGGYTF
V: TRBV3-1/TRBV3-2; J: TRBJ1-2; CDR3: CASSSTLTSGYGYTF
V: TRBV28; J: TRBJ1-5; CDR3: CASKTRSDNQPQHF
V: TRBV5-6; J: TRBJ2-7; CDR3: CASSAGQIYEQYF
V: TRBV4-1; J: TRBJ2-7; CDR3: CASSQGLADTYEQYF
V: TRBV7-2; J: TRBJ2-1; CDR3: CATRLAASSNEQFF
V: TRBV3-1/TRBV3-2; J: TRBJ2-4; CDR3: CASSQVGQGAFKNIQYF
V: TRBV6-6; J: TRBJ2-2; CDR3: CASTLASGVNTGELFF
V: TRBV5-6; J: TRBJ1-2; CDR3: CASSSRGGYTF
V: TRBV11-2; J: TRBJ1-3; CDR3: CASSWKGQGWNTIYF
V: TRBV7-2; J: TRBJ2-7; CDR3: CASSLQSGNEQYF
V: TRBV9; J: TRBJ1-6; CDR3: CASSQGEQYNSPLHF
V: TRBV5-6; J: TRBJ1-4; CDR3: CASSFYPHRYMTGREKLFF
V: TRBV27; J: TRBJ1-4; CDR3: CASSSLAHNEKLFF
V: TRBV13; J: TRBJ1-3; CDR3: CASSRGGQGAGGNTIYF
V: TRBV5-1; J: TRBJ1-5; CDR3: CASSLEGPHQPQHF
V: TRBV13; J: TRBJ2-3; CDR3: CASSPSGERFGDTQYF
V: TRBV5-1; J: TRBJ2-1; CDR3: CASSLTGDEQFF
V: TRBV7-6; J: TRBJ2-3; CDR3: CASSLAKEGGYTDTQYF
V: TRBV11-2; J: TRBJ2-7; CDR3: CASSLASGLGSYEQYF
V: TRBV6-1; J: TRBJ2-7; CDR3: CASSGLAGGPGPYEQYF
V: TRBV24-1; J: TRBJ2-7; CDR3: CATTGVATYEQYF
V: TRBV7-6; J: TRBJ1-3; CDR3: CASSPLGGVGNTIYF
V: TRBV29-1; J: TRBJ2-3; CDR3: CSVQRWISNRELGTDTQYF